The 20 T cell receptor beta chains presented below share a single source sample, sequenced in a study of regulatory T cells in long-lasting Graves disease. Time point denoted: newly diagnosed GD, antithyroid drugs for less than 3 months. RNA isolated from PBMCs was used to make the TCR library. Both iRepertoire HTBI primers and Arm-PCR of CDR3 regions were used to build the TCR beta libraries. MiXCR was run by TCRdb on the multiplex PCR reads, yielding one entry per CDR3 protein. Among 420,000 or so distinct CDR3 sequences listed, 16% were seen once. These sequences were also reported in another study, on T cells in Graves' hyperthyroidism and ophthalmopathy.

Sample: peripheral blood mononuclear cells (PBMCs), taken at new diagnosis, from a patient treated with antithyroid drugs. These receptors were collected from a woman younger than 35 with Graves disease.

This clonotype has a handful of counts. The V gene is TRBV28, the J gene TRBJ2-1; 10 nucleotides match TRBD2. The CDR3 length is 14 residues. V shed 6 bases, J shed 5 bases, and the junction held 4 bases outside the gene matches. Germline V CDR1 and CDR2: MDHEN, SYDVKM. The CDR3 loop is CASSIAGGHNEQFF. Here the CDR3 DNA reads TGTGCCAGCAGCATAGCGGGGGGACACAATGAGCAGTTCTTC.

This clonotype was detected many times. V is TRBV6-5 and J is TRBJ1-2; 9 nucleotides line up with TRBD1. The germline gives CDR1 MNHEY, CDR2 SVGAGI. This CDR3 region has 16 residues. Trimming at V came to 4 bases and at J to 3 bases, leaving 9 bases not matched to a gene. Here the CDR3 reads CASSWLVRTGDYGYTF. DNA for the CDR3: TGTGCCAGCAGTTGGTTGGTCCGGACAGGGGACTATGGCTACACCTTC.

This clonotype has a count of ten or more. This chain uses TRBV2 with TRBJ2-3; 11 bases align to TRBD2. V dropped 5 bases and J dropped 2; count of bases not matched to a gene: 6. CDR3 length equals 16 residues. Germline V lookup: CDR1 SNHLY, CDR2 FYNNEI. CDR3 sequence: CASSRDSGRVTDTQYF. In nucleotides, the CDR3 is TGTGCCAGCAGTCGAGATAGCGGGAGGGTCACAGATACGCAGTATTTT.

This clonotype was detected a few times. The V and J genes are TRBV12-3 or TRBV12-4 and TRBJ2-4; TRBD1 aligns across 10 bases. CDR3 length: 16 residues. The trim removed 6 bases at V and 1 base at J, leaving 6 bases unmatched. For the CDR3, the DNA is TGTGCCAGCAGAGGCCGACAGGGGGCGGCCAAAAACATTCAGTACTTC. Translated, it gives CASRGRQGAAKNIQYF.

Ten or more counts support this clonotype. The chain couples TRBV29-1 to TRBJ2-7; no clear D. V dropped 6 bases and J dropped 1 base, with 7 bases sitting between them. The germline V gene encodes CDR1 SQVTM and CDR2 ANQGSEA. This CDR3 comprises 11 residues. The CDR3 loop is CSVSQSYEQYF. CDR3 nucleotides: TGCAGCGTATCACAGTCCTACGAGCAGTACTTC.

The chain carries TRBV19 and TRBJ2-1, with D tentatively TRBD2 (5 bases). V was pared by 5 bases and J by 4 bases, with 15 bases between. The CDR3 is 15 amino acids. Germline V gene data show CDR1 as LNHDA and CDR2 as SQIVND (reference sequence). In nucleotides, the CDR3 is TGTGCCAGTAGTCCGCCCCGGACTGTTTACAATGAGCAGTTCTTC. This gives the protein CASSPPRTVYNEQFF.

Only a few counts were recorded for this clonotype. The rearrangement joins TRBV18 to TRBJ1-6; D gene unclear. The CDR3 is 15 residues long. Trimming took 8 bases from V and 5 from J, leaving 16 bases between them. CDR1 and CDR2 (germline): KGHSH, LQKENI. The CDR3 spells CASSPLEGDNSPLHF. The CDR3, as DNA: TGTGCCAGCAGTCCCCTCGAGGGCGATAATTCACCCCTCCACTTT.

DNA for the CDR3: TGTGCCAGTAGTGCCGTAGCGGGGGAGCCCTACGAGCAGTACTTC. Its protein is CASSAVAGEPYEQYF. The chain combines TRBV19 with TRBJ2-7; TRBD2 matches at 9 bases. V shed 5 bases, J shed 2 bases, and the junction held 7 bases outside the gene matches. Germline assignment: CDR1 LNHDA and CDR2 SQIVND (reference sequence). The CDR3 extends over 15 amino acids.

This clonotype was seen once. A read error may be the cause here, since a much bigger clone is one base away. V gene TRBV29-1 combines with J gene TRBJ2-1; 7 bases are shared with TRBD2. Germline lookup yields CDR1 SQVTM and CDR2 ANQGSEA. Trimming cost V 3 bases and J 13 bases; bases outside gene matches: 15. The CDR3 has 14 amino acids. CDR3 sequence reads: CSVDGGRDRETQFF. CDR3 coding DNA: TGCAGCGTTGATGGTGGGAGGGACCGGGAGACCCAGTTCTTC.

The chain carries TRBV10-3 and TRBJ2-3; TRBD2 agrees at 13 bases. The CDR3 covers 15 residues. The trim removed 6 bases at V and 5 bases at J, leaving 5 bases unmatched. Germline V gene sequence: CDR1 ENHRY, CDR2 SYGVKD. DNA for the CDR3: TGTGCCATCAGCGTCACTAGCGGGAGGGTAGATACGCAGTATTTT. It translates to CAISVTSGRVDTQYF.

In this sample, this clonotype turned up many times. The V and J genes are TRBV6-1 and TRBJ2-1; D perhaps matches TRBD1 (5 bases). Trimming took 5 bases from V and 6 from J, leaving 14 bases between them. CDR3 size: 14 residues. Germline CDR1 and CDR2: MNHNS and SASEGT. CDR3 in amino acids: CASSTGFLGNEQFF. For the CDR3, the DNA is TGTGCCAGCAGTACAGGTTTTCTTGGCAATGAGCAGTTCTTC.

The chain employs TRBV12-3 or TRBV12-4 and TRBJ1-4; tentative D call: TRBD1 (5 bases). The CDR3 sequence is 16 residues long. Trimming took off 1 base at V and 7 bases at J, with 16 bases between the two ends. DNA of the CDR3: TGTGCCAGCAGTTTAGTCGGCGGGGGGTTCGGTGAAAAACTGTTTTTT. It codes for CASSLVGGGFGEKLFF.

CDR3 nucleotide sequence: TGTGCCAGCAGGGGGGGACTAGCCAAAAACATTCAGTACTTC. Translation gives CASRGGLAKNIQYF. This chain links TRBV6-1 with TRBJ2-4; D is perhaps TRBD2 (6 bases). Germline-derived CDR1 and CDR2 are MNHNS and SASEGT. The V and J ends lost 6 bases and 0 bases respectively, with 9 bases between them. This CDR3 region has 14 residues.

This clonotype was seen repeatedly, ten times or more. The V gene is TRBV28, the J gene TRBJ2-5; 7 bases are a match to TRBD2. This CDR3 contains 14 residues. Looked up from germline, CDR1 is MDHEN and CDR2 is SYDVKM. The ends lost 2 bases at V and 2 bases at J; junction bases unmatched: 2. The CDR3 DNA is TGTGCCAGCAGTTTAGCGGGGGAACAAGAGACCCAGTACTTC. It is translated as CASSLAGEQETQYF.

At least ten counts were recorded for this clonotype. The rearrangement links TRBV2 to TRBJ1-1; no firm D call. Germline V gene lookup returns CDR1 SNHLY and CDR2 FYNNEI. The V end lost 7 bases, the J end lost 2 bases, and 11 bases lay between the germline ends. This CDR3 comprises 13 residues. CDR3 sequence (DNA): TGTGCCAGCATCTTCCTGTTAAACACTGAAGCTTTCTTT. This gives the protein CASIFLLNTEAFF.

There are many counts of this clonotype. The CDR3 spells CASSLTSGRVDEQFF. DNA for the CDR3: TGTGCCAGCAGCCTGACTAGCGGGAGAGTCGATGAGCAGTTCTTC. The chain recombines TRBV7-2 with TRBJ2-1, with 12 bases fitting TRBD2. CDR1 is SGHTA, CDR2 FQGNSA, per germline. There are 15 residues in the CDR3. The V gene end was trimmed by 5 bases and the J gene end by 8 bases; junction bases not matched to a gene: 7.

The chain carries TRBV28 and TRBJ2-5, with TRBD1 matching 9 bases. Germline loops: CDR1 MDHEN, CDR2 SYDVKM. The CDR3 spans 13 residues. V dropped 7 bases and J dropped 3; count of bases not matched to a gene: 3. For the CDR3, the DNA is TGTGCCAGCATACAGGGGGCAGAAGAGACCCAGTACTTC. Protein: CASIQGAEETQYF.

This clonotype was picked up a small number of times. V and J are TRBV15 and TRBJ1-6; D is perhaps TRBD1 (5 bases). Germline V gene sequence: CDR1 LNHNV, CDR2 YYDKDF (reference sequence). This CDR3 is built from 15 residues. V was cut by 3 bases and J by 5 bases, with 11 bases left in between. DNA of the CDR3: TGTGCCACCAGCAGGGAGACAGCAAATAATTCACCCCTCCACTTT. Translating it yields CATSRETANNSPLHF.

The chain recombines TRBV28 with TRBJ1-4, with 8 bases lining up with TRBD1. V shed 3 bases and J 11 bases; nucleotides not matched to a gene: 2. Per the germline V gene, CDR1 is MDHEN and CDR2 is SYDVKM. The CDR3 totals 12 residues. This chain's CDR3 is CASSLDRVKLFF. CDR3 sequence (DNA): TGTGCCAGCAGTTTGGACAGGGTGAAACTGTTTTTT. The whole variable domain, remainder taken from reference TRBV28 and TRBJ1-4, is DVKVTQSSRYLVKRTGEKVFLECVQDMDHENMFWYRQDPGLGLRLIYFSYDVKMKEKGDIPEGYSVSREKKERFSLILESASTNQTSMYLCASSLDRVKLFFGSGTQLSVL.

The chain joins TRBV7-2 to TRBJ2-4; a weak D match, TRBD2 (6 bases). From germline, CDR1 is SGHTA and CDR2 FQGNSA. Trimming took 6 bases from V and 7 from J, leaving 16 bases between them. The CDR3 length is 14 residues. This chain's CDR3 is CASSSKRRENIQYF. DNA for the CDR3: TGTGCCAGCAGTTCTAAGCGACGGGAGAACATTCAGTACTTC. Full variable domain (outside the CDR3, taken from reference TRBV7-2 and TRBJ2-4): GAGVSQSPSNKVTEKGKDVELRCDPISGHTALYWYRQSLGQGLEFLIYFQGNSAPDKSGLPSDRFSAERTGGSVSTLTIQRTQQEDSAVYLCASSSKRRENIQYFGAGTRLSVL.